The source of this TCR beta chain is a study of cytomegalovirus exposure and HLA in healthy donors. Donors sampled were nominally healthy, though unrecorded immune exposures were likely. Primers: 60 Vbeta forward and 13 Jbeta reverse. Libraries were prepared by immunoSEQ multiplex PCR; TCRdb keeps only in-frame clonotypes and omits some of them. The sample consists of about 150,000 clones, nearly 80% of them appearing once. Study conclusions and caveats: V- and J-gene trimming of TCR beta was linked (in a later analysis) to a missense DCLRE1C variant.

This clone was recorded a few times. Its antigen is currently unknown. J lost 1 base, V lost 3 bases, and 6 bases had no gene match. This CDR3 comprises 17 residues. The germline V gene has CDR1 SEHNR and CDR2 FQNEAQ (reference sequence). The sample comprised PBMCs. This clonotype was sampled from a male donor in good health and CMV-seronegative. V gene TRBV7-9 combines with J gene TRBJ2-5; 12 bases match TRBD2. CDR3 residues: CASSLGLAGGTQETQYF. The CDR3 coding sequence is TGTGCCAGCAGCTTGGGGCTAGCGGGAGGGACCCAAGAGACCCAGTACTTC.